Listed below are T cell receptor beta chains from one sample, sequenced in a study of OX40 agonist ivuxolimab in advanced cancers. The assay was immunoSEQ multiplex PCR, and TCRdb's table has in-frame clones only and misses some. The sample lists roughly 60,000 clones; 87% were seen once. Sequenced material: CD4+ or CD8+ T cells sorted from blood, taken in a trial of the OX40 agonist ivuxolimab. The receptors were sampled from an adult with an advanced solid tumor such as melanoma, head and neck, liver or kidney cancer. The CDR3 runs from the conserved cysteine through the conserved F or W. D genes are given only for firm matches. Some rows have no size entry. The others give once, few or many, or a class for an expanded clone.

J: TRBJ1-2; D: TRBD1; size: -; V: TRBV7-2; CDR3: CASSLDRGESYGYTF; DNA: TGTGCCAGCAGCCTCGACAGGGGAGAGTCCTATGGCTACACCTTC
J: TRBJ2-5; D: TRBD1; size: few; V: TRBV9; CDR3: CASSGGGTAKETQYF; DNA: TGTGCCAGCAGCGGAGGTGGGACAGCCAAAGAGACCCAGTACTTC
J: TRBJ2-7; D: -; size: -; V: TRBV27; CDR3: CASSLKGTYEQYF; DNA: TGTGCCAGCAGTTTAAAAGGGACCTACGAGCAGTACTTC
J: TRBJ2-1; D: TRBD1; size: once; V: TRBV10-2; CDR3: CATGTGGSNEQFF; DNA: TGCGCCACCGGGACAGGGGGGTCCAATGAGCAGTTCTTC
J: TRBJ2-7; D: -; size: once; V: TRBV19; CDR3: CASRGGYDYEQYF; DNA: TGTGCCAGTAGAGGAGGGTATGACTACGAGCAGTACTTC
J: TRBJ2-5; D: -; size: -; V: TRBV30; CDR3: CAWSVDSSGTQYF; DNA: TGTGCCTGGAGTGTGGACAGTTCGGGGACCCAGTACTTC
J: TRBJ1-4; D: TRBD1; size: -; V: TRBV6-1; CDR3: CASSGTGLNEKLFF; DNA: TGTGCCAGCAGTGGGACAGGCCTTAATGAAAAACTGTTTTTT
J: TRBJ2-2; D: TRBD2; size: few; V: TRBV5-1; CDR3: CASSSTSGASTGELFF; DNA: TGCGCCAGCAGCTCCACTAGCGGGGCTTCGACCGGGGAGCTGTTTTTT
J: TRBJ2-7; D: -; size: -; V: TRBV29-1; CDR3: CSVEVGTLSYEQYF; DNA: TGCAGCGTTGAAGTAGGGACACTCTCCTACGAGCAGTACTTC
J: TRBJ2-7; D: TRBD2; size: -; V: TRBV4-2; CDR3: CASSLRLAGSDEQYF; DNA: TGTGCCAGCAGCTTGAGACTAGCGGGATCTGACGAGCAGTACTTC
J: TRBJ1-2; D: TRBD1; size: once; V: TRBV5-6; CDR3: CASRATGGTGYTF; DNA: TGTGCCAGCAGGGCAACAGGGGGTACGGGATACACCTTC
J: TRBJ2-2; D: TRBD2; size: few; V: TRBV30; CDR3: CAWGSGTSVNTGELFF; DNA: TGTGCCTGGGGTTCCGGGACTAGCGTGAACACCGGGGAGCTGTTTTTT
J: TRBJ2-1; D: TRBD2; size: -; V: TRBV7-2; CDR3: CASSSKSREIFNEQFF; DNA: TGTGCCAGCAGCTCAAAGTCGCGGGAGATATTTAATGAGCAGTTCTTC
J: TRBJ1-1; D: -; size: -; V: TRBV7-8; CDR3: CASSPGGSVVGTEAFF; DNA: TGTGCCAGCAGCCCTGGAGGGAGCGTTGTGGGCACTGAAGCTTTCTTT
J: TRBJ2-5; D: -; size: -; V: TRBV27; CDR3: CASSTLATGVKTQYF; DNA: TGTGCCAGCAGTACCCTAGCGACGGGGGTGAAGACCCAGTACTTC